This T cell receptor (beta chain) was recovered during a study of blood T cell repertoires in COVID-19. Across the study: Spain, Italy and the United States supplied samples that represented acute and convalescent COVID-19. T cells, B-cell-depleted T cells, or PBMCs supplied cDNA or gDNA.

As originally analysed: Estimates of nucleated cell counts were drawn from the amplification of reference gene primers. Data came from immunoSEQ multiplex PCR; TCRdb stores just in-frame clones and leaves some out. Clone size and the V and J calls come from that table; the DNA yielded D and trimming. The sample consists of roughly 120,000 clones, approximately 68% of them appearing once. The CDR3 has 11 residues. From germline, CDR1 is LGHDT and CDR2 YNNKEL (reference sequence). J was trimmed by 1 base and V by 11 bases; bases with no gene match: 2. The TCR was taken from a woman in her fifties or sixties with acute or convalescent COVID-19. The J gene is TRBJ2-7, the V gene TRBV3-1 (or the pseudogene TRBV3-2); TRBD2 matches at 7 bases. The sequencing sample was made of peripheral blood. The CDR3 coding sequence is TGTGCCTGCGGGGGTTCCTACGAGCAGTACTTC. Translation: CACGGSYEQYF.